This T cell receptor (beta chain) was documented in a study of metastatic and nonmetastatic thyroid tumors. Across the whole study: Comparison of repertoires was carried out across blood and tumor or nodule tissue from malignant and benign thyroid patients.

J lost 6 bases, V lost 4 bases, and 5 bases had no gene match. Per germline, CDR1 MNHEY and CDR2 SMNVEV (reference sequence). CDR3 length: 14 amino acids. There are many counts of this clone. What it binds is unknown. Overall study results and limits: According to reports, the diversity of TCR beta was significantly higher in malignant thyroid tumors than in benign nodules, and this held in both blood and tumor samples.

Not a single patient had been given any form of treatment at any point before undergoing thyroid surgery. Study processing details: Researchers built a distant-metastasis classifier for papillary thyroid cancer that drew on CDR3 differences across clinicopathological groups. With MiXCR, TCRdb called clones anew from the PCR reads. It is TCRdb's table, rather than the study itself, that gives the V and J calls and clone size. The sample lists fewer than 20,000 clones; about 33% were seen once. The sequenced sample consisted of tumor tissue. This clonotype was obtained from a male donor with papillary thyroid cancer or a benign thyroid nodule (not recorded which). Some clones in this sample may be carry-over from other donors' samples. The rearrangement joins TRBV27 to TRBJ2-7, with TRBD2 matching 11 bases. The CDR3 DNA is TGTGCCAGCAGTTCGGGACTAGCGGCTTCCGAGCAGTACTTC. This gives the protein CASSSGLAASEQYF.